This T cell receptor beta chain was profiled in a study of blood T cell repertoires in COVID-19. TCRdb keeps only in-frame clones here, not all; method: immunoSEQ multiplex PCR. The table records about 230,000 clones, 80% to 85% of them present only once. Germline V gives CDR1 MNHEY, CDR2 SMNVEV (reference sequence). Between the trimmed V and J ends, which lost 6 bases and 5 bases, there was a span of 13 bases. CDR3 length equals 14 residues. Sequencing used peripheral blood. The chain joins TRBV27 to TRBJ1-4; D not resolved. This sequence originates from a man between 35 and 55 years old with acute or convalescent COVID-19. The CDR3 region is CASSGGPENEKLFF. In nucleotides, the CDR3 is TGTGCCAGCAGCGGTGGGCCAGAAAATGAAAAACTGTTTTTT. The full variable domain, rest sourced from reference TRBV27 and TRBJ1-4, is EAQVTQNPRYLITVTGKKLTVTCSQNMNHEYMSWYRQDPGLGLRQIYYSMNVEVTDKGDVPEGYKVSRKEKRNFPLILESPSPNQTSLYFCASSGGPENEKLFFGSGTQLSVL.